This TCR beta chain was captured in a study of blood T cell repertoires in COVID-19. In the study overall: Samples of COVID-19 (acute and convalescent) were obtained from the United States, Italy and Spain.

Assay: immunoSEQ multiplex PCR; the TCRdb copy retains only in-frame clones and omits some. Here the sample spans about 98,000 clones, about 89% being singletons. The germline V and J ends were trimmed by 4 bases and 2 bases, with 20 bases remaining between them. Germline V gene lookup returns CDR1 SGDLS and CDR2 YYNGEE. This CDR3 comprises 17 residues. The V and J genes are TRBV9 and TRBJ2-3, with D maybe TRBD2 (5 bases). Sample: peripheral blood. The clonotype originates from a man in his fifties or sixties with acute or convalescent COVID-19. CDR3 nucleotides: TGTGCCAGCAGCCGACGATCGGAAGAGCGGATCACAGATACGCAGTATTTT. It yields the protein CASSRRSEERITDTQYF.